The 2 T cell receptor beta chains below all came from one sample that was sequenced in a study of cytomegalovirus exposure and HLA in healthy donors. Amplification used 60 Vbeta primers and 13 Jbeta primers. Libraries were prepared by immunoSEQ multiplex PCR; TCRdb keeps only in-frame clonotypes and omits some of them. In the table there are under 250,000 clones, about 80% of which are singletons. Sequenced input: PBMCs. Every receptor here comes from a woman between 50 and 59 years old in good health and CMV-seropositive.

The rearrangement uses TRBV6-1 and TRBJ2-5; 7 bases line up with TRBD1. The J call is uncertain, as TRBJ2-7 better fits the DNA end. The CDR3 sequence is 15 residues long. CDR1 MNHNS and CDR2 SASEGT come from the germline V gene. The CDR3 DNA sequence: TGTGCCAGCAGTGGATACCTTGGACAGGCCTACGAGCAGTACTTC. Translated, it gives CASSGYLGQAYEQYF.

The chain recombines TRBV27 with TRBJ1-1, with D uncertain. This CDR3 spans 11 amino acids. Germline V gene sequence: CDR1 MNHEY, CDR2 SMNVEV (reference sequence). The V end lost 3 bases, the J end lost 6 bases, and 5 bases lay between the germline ends. The CDR3 sequence: CASSFGAEAFF. The CDR3 DNA reads TGTGCCAGCAGTTTCGGGGCTGAAGCTTTCTTT.